Shown below are 30 T cell receptor beta chains from a single sample sequenced in a study of cytomegalovirus exposure and HLA in healthy donors. Using immunoSEQ multiplex PCR, the repertoire was profiled, and TCRdb retains in-frame clones only, with some absent. The table lists some 140,000 clones, 70% to 90% of them singletons. Sequenced input: PBMCs. These receptors all come from a man aged 18 to 29 in good health and CMV-seropositive.

This chain connects TRBV2 to TRBJ1-5; 8 positions agree with TRBD1. Germline assignment: CDR1 SNHLY and CDR2 FYNNEI. Trimming took 11 bases from V and 4 from J; bases not matched to a gene: 4. There are 12 residues in the CDR3. CDR3 sequence (DNA): TGTGCCTGTACAGGGGGGAATCAGCCCCAGCATTTT. Translated: CACTGGNQPQHF.

The J gene is TRBJ1-3, the V gene TRBV4-1; D is unresolved. Trimming took off 0 bases at V and 0 bases at J, with 9 bases between the two ends. The CDR3 extends over 16 amino acids. In germline, CDR1 is MGHRA, CDR2 YSYEKL. In nucleotides, the CDR3 is TGCGCCAGCAGCCAAGATGGGGAGAGCTCTGGAAACACCATATATTTT. This sequence encodes CASSQDGESSGNTIYF.

The V gene is TRBV7-2, the J gene TRBJ1-1; TRBD1 might be the D (6 bases). The CDR3 contains 14 residues. V shed 1 base and J shed 7 bases, with 13 bases lying between them. Germline V gives CDR1 SGHTA, CDR2 FQGNSA. CDR3 in DNA: TGTGCCAGCAGCTTAGATCAGGGGAAGTTTGAAGCTTTCTTT. Amino acids: CASSLDQGKFEAFF.

The CDR3 here is CASSVQTGQLTEAFF. In DNA form, the CDR3 reads TGTGCCAGCAGTGTCCAGACAGGGCAGCTGACTGAAGCTTTCTTT. The rearrangement links TRBV6-1 to TRBJ1-1; 7 positions agree with TRBD1. The CDR3 extends over 15 amino acids. V dropped 4 bases and J dropped 5; count of bases not matched to a gene: 10. Germline CDR1 reads MNHNS; CDR2 reads SASEGT.

The chain is built from TRBV2 and TRBJ2-1, with TRBD2 matching 9 bases. The CDR3 runs 19 residues. With 6 bases clipped from V and 1 base from J, the junction kept 16 bases outside the gene matches. CDR1 and CDR2 (germline): SNHLY, FYNNEI. The CDR3 region is CASSRAASGEGRSYNEQFF. The DNA for the CDR3 is TGTGCCAGCAGCCGGGCGGCTAGCGGGGAGGGAAGGTCCTACAATGAGCAGTTCTTC.

The genes are TRBV7-9 and TRBJ1-1, with 10 bases aligning to TRBD1. Germline lookup yields CDR1 SEHNR and CDR2 FQNEAQ (reference sequence). This CDR3 region has 13 residues. Unmatched junction bases numbered 3, after V lost 1 base and J lost 10 bases. The CDR3 protein is CASSLDRTGGAFF. The CDR3 bases are TGTGCCAGCAGCTTAGATAGGACAGGGGGAGCTTTCTTT. The variable domain in full, completed from reference TRBV7-9 and TRBJ1-1, reads DTGVSQNPRHKITKRGQNVTFRCDPISEHNRLYWYRQTLGQGPEFLTYFQNEAQLEKSRLLSDRFSAERPKGSFSTLEIQRTEQGDSAMYLCASSLDRTGGAFFGQGTRLTVV.

The V and J genes are TRBV6-1 and TRBJ1-6, with 11 bases that match TRBD1. The CDR3 consists of 17 residues. J was trimmed by 10 bases and V by 3 bases; bases with no gene match: 11. CDR1 and CDR2 (germline): MNHNS, SASEGT. The DNA of the CDR3 is TGTGCCAGCAGTGACTATTTGGACAGGGGGCGAGGGTCACCCCTCCACTTT. This translates into CASSDYLDRGRGSPLHF.

The chain employs TRBV5-4 and TRBJ1-4, with D possibly matching TRBD1 (5 bases). The V end lost 0 bases, the J end lost 0 bases, and 12 bases lay between the germline ends. CDR1 is SGHNT and CDR2 is YYREEE in the germline V gene (reference sequence). This CDR3 has 17 amino acids. The CDR3 DNA is TGTGCCAGCAGCTTGGGGGCAGGGATAGCAACTAATGAAAAACTGTTTTTT. Its translation: CASSLGAGIATNEKLFF.

The chain links TRBV6-5 to TRBJ1-5; 10 bases are a match to TRBD1. V gave up 5 bases and J gave up 3 bases; unmatched junction bases: 4. The CDR3 loop spans 15 amino acids. Germline V gene data show CDR1 as MNHEY and CDR2 as SVGAGI. The DNA for the CDR3 is TGTGCCAGCAGTGTCGACAGGGGGCTCAATCAGCCCCAGCATTTT. Translated: CASSVDRGLNQPQHF.

The chain couples TRBV7-2 to TRBJ2-3; 14 bases match TRBD2. Germline trimming cut 4 bases from V and 8 bases from J; bases unmatched to any gene: 14. The CDR3 is 18 residues long. The germline gives CDR1 SGHTA, CDR2 FQGNSA. This CDR3 reads CASSSYPTSGGASGTQYF. In DNA form, the CDR3 reads TGTGCCAGCAGCTCCTACCCGACTAGCGGGGGGGCGTCTGGTACGCAGTATTTT.

The chain recombines TRBV7-7 with TRBJ2-5; unclear D gene. CDR1 is SSHAT, CDR2 FNYEAQ, per germline (reference sequence). With 2 bases removed from V and 4 bases from J, the gap between germline ends came to 8 bases. The CDR3 loop spans 13 amino acids. CDR3 in amino acids: CASSLFLVETQYF. The CDR3 nucleotides are TGTGCCAGCAGCTTATTCCTAGTAGAGACCCAGTACTTC. The variable domain in full, with the rest retrieved from reference TRBV7-7 and TRBJ2-5, is GAGVSQSPRYKVTKRGQDVTLRCDPISSHATLYWYQQALGQGPEFLTYFNYEAQPDKSGLPSDRFSAERPEGSISTLTIQRTEQRDSAMYRCASSLFLVETQYFGPGTRLLVL.

This clone appeared a few times. This chain connects TRBV4-3 to TRBJ2-7; 9 positions match TRBD1. The V and J ends lost 4 bases and 5 bases, in that order; junction bases with no gene match: 12. There are 16 residues in the CDR3. Germline CDR1 LGHNA, CDR2 YSLEER. CDR3 loop: CASSLRQGVPGHEQYF. The CDR3 nucleotides are TGCGCCAGCAGCCTCCGACAGGGGGTCCCAGGCCACGAGCAGTACTTC.

This chain joins TRBV9 and TRBJ2-6; 8 nucleotides agree with TRBD1. The CDR3 contains 17 residues. The ends lost 4 bases at V and 0 bases at J; junction bases unmatched: 6. Germline V lookup: CDR1 SGDLS, CDR2 YYNGEE. CDR3 protein: CASSPAGTGSGANVLTF. The CDR3 nucleotides read TGTGCCAGCAGCCCCGCCGGGACAGGCTCTGGGGCCAACGTCCTGACTTTC.

This clone was seen a few times. The chain recombines TRBV6-5 with TRBJ1-6; the D gene is possibly TRBD1 (5 bases). The length of the CDR3 is 16 residues. CDR1 is MNHEY and CDR2 is SVGAGI in the germline V gene. Trimming left V 0 bases short and J 8 bases short, with 14 bases between. The CDR3 DNA sequence: TGTGCCAGCAGTTACTCGCGGTGGGGCATGGATTCACCCCTCCACTTT. This encodes CASSYSRWGMDSPLHF.

In this sample, this clone turned up once. The chain recombines TRBV4-1 with TRBJ2-1; TRBD2 agrees at 9 bases. Losses at the gene ends were 1 base for V and 6 bases for J; bases not matched to a gene: 7. The CDR3 consists of 16 residues. The germline CDR1 and CDR2 sequences are MGHRA and YSYEKL. The chain's CDR3 is CASSQGGLAGSNEQFF. CDR3 nucleotide sequence: TGCGCCAGCAGCCAAGGGGGTCTAGCGGGGTCCAATGAGCAGTTCTTC.

The rearrangement uses TRBV19 and TRBJ1-1; D possibly corresponds to TRBD1 (6 bases). Trimming took off 8 bases at V and 4 bases at J, with 14 bases between the two ends. The germline CDR1 and CDR2 sequences are LNHDA and SQIVND (reference sequence). The CDR3 runs 13 residues. The CDR3 DNA reads as TGTGCCAGTTCTGACAGGCCCTCCACTGAAGCTTTCTTT. This sequence encodes CASSDRPSTEAFF.

This chain uses TRBV7-8 with TRBJ2-7; weak D call: TRBD1 (5 bases). Germline V gives CDR1 SGHVS, CDR2 FQNEAQ. V lost 1 base to trimming and J lost 2 bases, with 12 bases between them. The CDR3 runs 15 residues. CDR3 sequence (DNA): TGTGCCAGCAGCTTAGTCGCAGGGTGGACCTACGAGCAGTACTTC. Translated, it gives CASSLVAGWTYEQYF.

The V call is TRBV5-4, the J call TRBJ1-2; 9 positions agree with TRBD1. Germline CDR1 and CDR2: SGHNT and YYREEE (reference sequence). The length of the CDR3 is 13 residues. V lost 4 bases to trimming and J lost 8 bases; unmatched junction nucleotides: 6. The CDR3 sequence: CASSMDRGSGYTF. In DNA, the CDR3 is TGTGCCAGCAGCATGGACAGGGGAAGCGGCTACACCTTC. The whole variable domain, remainder taken from reference TRBV5-4 and TRBJ1-2, is ETGVTQSPTHLIKTRGQQVTLRCSSQSGHNTVSWYQQALGQGPQFIFQYYREEENGRGNFPPRFSGLQFPNYSSELNVNALELDDSALYLCASSMDRGSGYTFGSGTRLTVV.

The genes are TRBV11-3 and TRBJ2-3, with a tentative D call TRBD1 (6 bases). The CDR3 extends over 19 amino acids. The V end was cut by 1 base, the J end by 3 bases, with 23 bases between. In germline, CDR1 is SGHNT, CDR2 YENEEA. The CDR3 loop reads CASSLGAWPNRAPTDTQYF. The DNA of the CDR3 is TGTGCCAGCAGCTTAGGGGCCTGGCCAAACAGGGCTCCGACAGATACGCAGTATTTT. The whole variable domain, remainder taken from reference TRBV11-3 and TRBJ2-3, is EAGVVQSPRYKIIEKKQPVAFWCNPISGHNTLYWYLQNLGQGPELLIRYENEEAVDDSQLPKDRFSAERLKGVDSTLKIQPAELGDSAVYLCASSLGAWPNRAPTDTQYFGPGTRLTVL.

The table lists this clone with a count of one. Other DNA sequences within the sample encode an identical CDR3. V gene TRBV30 combines with J gene TRBJ2-7; no clear D gene. The germline V gene has CDR1 GTSNPN and CDR2 SVGIG (reference sequence). This CDR3 comprises 12 residues. Trimming stripped 3 bases from V and 2 bases from J, with 8 bases between. CDR3 DNA sequence: TGTGCCTGGAGCGCCCGGGCCTACGAGCAGTACTTC. It codes for CAWSARAYEQYF.

The chain links TRBV28 to TRBJ2-5, with 7 bases matching TRBD1. The junction had 3 bases not matched to a gene; V was cut back by 6 bases and J by 5 bases. CDR3 length: 12 residues. Germline values: CDR1 MDHEN, CDR2 SYDVKM. The chain's CDR3 is CASRGQFETQYF. The CDR3 DNA sequence: TGTGCCAGCAGGGGACAGTTCGAGACCCAGTACTTC.

This sequence joins TRBV4-3 and TRBJ2-5; TRBD2 is a possible D gene (6 bases). CDR1 and CDR2 (germline): LGHNA, YSLEER. The V gene lost 0 bases and the J gene lost 2 bases, with 10 bases spanning the gap. This CDR3 is built from 15 residues. The CDR3 DNA sequence: TGCGCCAGCAGCCAAGATTTCCGGGGGCAAGAGACCCAGTACTTC. This sequence encodes CASSQDFRGQETQYF.

The chain recombines TRBV11-1 with TRBJ2-2; the match to TRBD1 covers 8 bases. CDR3 length: 17 residues. Trimming cost V 6 bases and J 1 base; bases outside gene matches: 10. Germline values: CDR1 SGHAT, CDR2 FQDESV (reference sequence). The DNA of the CDR3 is TGTGCCAGCAGATACCGACAGGGGTCGGGGAACACCGGGGAGCTGTTTTTT. Translation: CASRYRQGSGNTGELFF.

This clone came up once. The chain recombines TRBV7-2 with TRBJ2-7; 11 positions match TRBD1. Germline-derived CDR1 and CDR2 are SGHTA and FQGNSA. The V segment lost 3 bases and the J segment 3 bases; nucleotides outside the gene matches: 4. This CDR3 has 15 residues. This CDR3 is CASSLLGQGDYEQYF. The DNA of the CDR3 is TGTGCCAGCAGCTTGTTGGGACAGGGGGACTACGAGCAGTACTTC.

This rearrangement joins TRBV29-1 to TRBJ1-1; 7 bases match TRBD1. CDR1 is SQVTM and CDR2 is ANQGSEA in the germline V gene. Germline trimming cut 7 bases from V and 7 bases from J; bases unmatched to any gene: 3. The CDR3 loop spans 10 amino acids. The CDR3 DNA reads TGCAGCGCTGGGGACAGTGAAGCTTTCTTT. Encoded protein: CSAGDSEAFF.

This clone was counted once. The V and J genes are TRBV7-9 and TRBJ2-5, with TRBD2 identical over 8 bases. CDR1 SEHNR and CDR2 FQNEAQ come from the germline V gene (reference sequence). After removal of 4 bases from V and 0 bases from J, the junction contained 1 base not matched to a gene. This CDR3 comprises 14 residues. The DNA for the CDR3 is TGTGCCAGCAGCTCGGGACTAGACCAAGAGACCCAGTACTTC. As protein: CASSSGLDQETQYF.

The J gene is TRBJ1-1, the V gene TRBV5-1; the D gene is possibly TRBD1 (5 bases). This CDR3 comprises 13 residues. Deletions cut 4 bases from V and 1 base from J, with 8 bases between. Germline CDR1 SGHRS, CDR2 YFSETQ. In DNA form, the CDR3 reads TGCGCCAGCAGCACAGGACAGAACACTGAAGCTTTCTTT. Protein product: CASSTGQNTEAFF.

The chain is built from TRBV4-3 and TRBJ1-4; 8 bases line up with TRBD1. Germline V lookup: CDR1 LGHNA, CDR2 YSLEER. This CDR3 comprises 14 residues. Trimming cost V 2 bases and J 6 bases; bases outside gene matches: 2. For the CDR3, the DNA is TGCGCCAGCAGCCAAACAGGGGGTGATGAAAAACTGTTTTTT. It is translated as CASSQTGGDEKLFF.

The J gene is TRBJ2-7, the V gene TRBV11-2, with 8 bases aligning to TRBD2. V dropped 5 bases and J dropped 4; count of bases not matched to a gene: 4. There are 13 residues in the CDR3. Germline V CDR1 and CDR2: SGHAT, FQNNGV. CDR3 loop: CASSRSGGYEQYF. The CDR3 nucleotides read TGTGCCAGCAGCCGATCGGGAGGGTACGAGCAGTACTTC.

The table lists this clone with a count of one. This chain joins TRBV29-1 and TRBJ2-5; D might be TRBD1 (5 bases). The CDR3 has 14 amino acids. With 4 bases removed from V and 2 bases from J, the gap between germline ends came to 14 bases. CDR1 and CDR2 from the germline V gene are SQVTM and ANQGSEA. CDR3 in amino acids: CSVGTRKGQETQYF. CDR3 nucleotides: TGCAGCGTTGGAACCCGGAAGGGGCAAGAGACCCAGTACTTC.